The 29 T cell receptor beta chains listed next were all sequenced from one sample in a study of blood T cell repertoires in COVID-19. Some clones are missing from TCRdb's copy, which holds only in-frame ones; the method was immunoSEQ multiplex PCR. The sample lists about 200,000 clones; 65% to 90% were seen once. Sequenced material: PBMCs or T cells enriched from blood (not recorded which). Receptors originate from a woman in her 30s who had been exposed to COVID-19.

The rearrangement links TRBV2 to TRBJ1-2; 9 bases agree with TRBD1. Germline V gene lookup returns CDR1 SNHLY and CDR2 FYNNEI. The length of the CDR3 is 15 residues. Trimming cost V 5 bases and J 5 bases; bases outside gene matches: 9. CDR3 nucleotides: TGTGCCAGCAGTTCCGGGACAGGGCGCTCGTATGGCTACACCTTC. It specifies CASSSGTGRSYGYTF.

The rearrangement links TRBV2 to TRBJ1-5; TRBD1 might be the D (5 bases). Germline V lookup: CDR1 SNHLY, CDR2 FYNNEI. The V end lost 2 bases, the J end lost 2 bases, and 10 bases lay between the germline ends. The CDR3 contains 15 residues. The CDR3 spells CASSEQGGGNQPQHF. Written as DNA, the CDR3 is TGTGCCAGCAGTGAACAGGGTGGTGGCAATCAGCCCCAGCATTTT.

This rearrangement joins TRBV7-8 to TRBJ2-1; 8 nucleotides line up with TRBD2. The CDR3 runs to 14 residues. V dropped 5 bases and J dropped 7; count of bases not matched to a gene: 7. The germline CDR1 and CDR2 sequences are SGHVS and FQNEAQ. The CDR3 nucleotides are TGTGCCAGCAGCCAAGGACTAGCCGGGAATGAGCAGTTCTTC. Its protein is CASSQGLAGNEQFF.

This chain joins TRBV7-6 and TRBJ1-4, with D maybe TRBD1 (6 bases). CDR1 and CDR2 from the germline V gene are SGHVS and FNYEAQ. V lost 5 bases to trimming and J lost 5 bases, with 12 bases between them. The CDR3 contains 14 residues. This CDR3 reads CASSLGGANEKLFF. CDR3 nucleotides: TGTGCCAGCAGCCTTGGGGGGGCAAATGAAAAACTGTTTTTT.

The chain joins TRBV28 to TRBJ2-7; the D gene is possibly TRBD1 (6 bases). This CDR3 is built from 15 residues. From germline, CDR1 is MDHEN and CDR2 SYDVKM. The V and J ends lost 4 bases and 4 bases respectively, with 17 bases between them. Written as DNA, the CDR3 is TGTGCCAGCAGTTCCGGGACATCTAATTATTACGAGCAGTACTTC. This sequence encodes CASSSGTSNYYEQYF.

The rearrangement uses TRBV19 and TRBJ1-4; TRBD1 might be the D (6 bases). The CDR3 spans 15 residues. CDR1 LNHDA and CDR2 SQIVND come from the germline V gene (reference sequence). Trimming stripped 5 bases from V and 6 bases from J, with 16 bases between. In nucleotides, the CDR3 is TGTGCCAGTAGTTCGAAACAGGGCGCGTATGAAAAACTGTTTTTT. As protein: CASSSKQGAYEKLFF.

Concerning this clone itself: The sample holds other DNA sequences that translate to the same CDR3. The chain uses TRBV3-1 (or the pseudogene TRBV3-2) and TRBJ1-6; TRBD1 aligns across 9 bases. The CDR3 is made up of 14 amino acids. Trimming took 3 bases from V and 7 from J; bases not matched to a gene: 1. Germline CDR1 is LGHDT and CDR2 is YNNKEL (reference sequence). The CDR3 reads CASSQGTGNSPLHF. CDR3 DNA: TGTGCCAGCAGCCAGGGGACAGGGAATTCACCCCTCCACTTT.

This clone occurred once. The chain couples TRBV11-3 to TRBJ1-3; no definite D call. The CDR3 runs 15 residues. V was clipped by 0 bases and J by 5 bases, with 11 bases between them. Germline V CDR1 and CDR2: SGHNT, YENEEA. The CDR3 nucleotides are TGTGCCAGCAGCTTAGAAGCGAATCTAAGAAACACCATATATTTT. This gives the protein CASSLEANLRNTIYF.

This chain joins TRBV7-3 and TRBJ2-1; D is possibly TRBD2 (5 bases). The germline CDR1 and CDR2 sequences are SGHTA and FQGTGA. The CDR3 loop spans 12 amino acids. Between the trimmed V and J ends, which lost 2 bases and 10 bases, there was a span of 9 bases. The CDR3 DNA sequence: TGTGCCAGCAGCTTAGCTACGGGGGAGCAGTTCTTC. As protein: CASSLATGEQFF.

The CDR3 spells CASSEAGRINEKLFF. The CDR3 DNA reads as TGTGCCAGCAGTGAAGCGGGCAGAATTAATGAAAAACTGTTTTTT. V usage is TRBV2 and J usage is TRBJ1-4; D remains ambiguous. This CDR3 is built from 15 residues. CDR1 SNHLY and CDR2 FYNNEI come from the germline V gene. Trimming left V 0 bases short and J 4 bases short, with 9 bases between.

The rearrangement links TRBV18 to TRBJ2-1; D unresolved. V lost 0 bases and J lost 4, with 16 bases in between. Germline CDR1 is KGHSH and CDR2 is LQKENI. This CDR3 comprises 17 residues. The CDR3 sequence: CASSPPTGSLPYNEQFF. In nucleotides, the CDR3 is TGTGCCAGCTCACCACCGACGGGTTCTCTTCCATACAATGAGCAGTTCTTC.

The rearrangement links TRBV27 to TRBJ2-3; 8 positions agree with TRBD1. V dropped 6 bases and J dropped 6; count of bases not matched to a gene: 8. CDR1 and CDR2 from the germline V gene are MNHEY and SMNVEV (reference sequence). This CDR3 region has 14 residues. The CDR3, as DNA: TGTGCCAGCAGGGGGCAGGGGGCTAAGGATACGCAGTATTTT. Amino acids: CASRGQGAKDTQYF.

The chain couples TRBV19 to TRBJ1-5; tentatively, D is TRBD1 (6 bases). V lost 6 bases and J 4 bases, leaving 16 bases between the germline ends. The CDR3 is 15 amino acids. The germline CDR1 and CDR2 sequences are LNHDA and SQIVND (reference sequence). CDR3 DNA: TGTGCCAGTAGAGAACAGGGATATGGGAATCAGCCCCAGCATTTT. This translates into CASREQGYGNQPQHF.

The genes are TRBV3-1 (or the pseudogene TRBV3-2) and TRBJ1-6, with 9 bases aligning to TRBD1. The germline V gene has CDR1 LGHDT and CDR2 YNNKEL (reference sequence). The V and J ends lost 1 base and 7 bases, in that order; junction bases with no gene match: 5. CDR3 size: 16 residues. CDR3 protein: CASSQGQGEWNSPLHF. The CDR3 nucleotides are TGTGCCAGCAGCCAAGGACAGGGGGAATGGAATTCACCCCTCCACTTT.

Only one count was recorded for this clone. The CDR3 reads CAISRSELEKLFF. Here the CDR3 DNA reads TGTGCCATCAGTCGATCTGAGTTGGAAAAACTGTTTTTT. This chain uses TRBV10-3 with TRBJ1-4; D ambiguous. Between the trimmed V and J ends, which lost 5 bases and 8 bases, there was a span of 12 bases. From germline, CDR1 is ENHRY and CDR2 SYGVKD. The CDR3 is 13 amino acids.

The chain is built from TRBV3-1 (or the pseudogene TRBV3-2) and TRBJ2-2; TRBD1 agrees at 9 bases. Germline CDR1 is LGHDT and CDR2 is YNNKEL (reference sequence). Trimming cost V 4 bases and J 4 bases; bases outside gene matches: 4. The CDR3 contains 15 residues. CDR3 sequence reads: CASSLQGAGTGELFF. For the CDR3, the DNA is TGTGCCAGCAGCCTACAGGGGGCGGGCACCGGGGAGCTGTTTTTT.

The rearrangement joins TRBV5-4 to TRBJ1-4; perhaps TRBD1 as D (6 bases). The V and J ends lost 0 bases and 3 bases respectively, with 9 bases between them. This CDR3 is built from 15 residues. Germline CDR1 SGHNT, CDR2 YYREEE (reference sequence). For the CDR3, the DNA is TGTGCCAGCAGCTTGGACCAGGGGTCTAATGAAAAACTGTTTTTT. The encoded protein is CASSLDQGSNEKLFF.

CDR3 in DNA: TGTGCCATTCTTTCCGGTCAGCCCCAGCATTTT. Protein: CAILSGQPQHF. The chain links TRBV19 to TRBJ1-5, with D unclear. This CDR3 contains 11 residues. CDR1 and CDR2 from the germline V gene are LNHDA and SQIVND (reference sequence). V lost 10 bases and J 6 bases, leaving 10 bases between the germline ends.

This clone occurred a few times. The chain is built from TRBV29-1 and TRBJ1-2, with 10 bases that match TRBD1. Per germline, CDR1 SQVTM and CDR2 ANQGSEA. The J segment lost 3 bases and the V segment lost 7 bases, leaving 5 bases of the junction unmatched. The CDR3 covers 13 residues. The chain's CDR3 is CSARQGADYGYTF. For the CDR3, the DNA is TGCAGCGCCCGACAGGGGGCCGACTATGGCTACACCTTC.

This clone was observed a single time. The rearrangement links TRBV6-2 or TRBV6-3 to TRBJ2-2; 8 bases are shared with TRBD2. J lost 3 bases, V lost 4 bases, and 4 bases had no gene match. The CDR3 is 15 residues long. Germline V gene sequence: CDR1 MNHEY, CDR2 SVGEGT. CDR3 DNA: TGTGCCAGCAGTTTAGCGGGGAAGGACACCGGGGAGCTGTTTTTT. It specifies CASSLAGKDTGELFF.

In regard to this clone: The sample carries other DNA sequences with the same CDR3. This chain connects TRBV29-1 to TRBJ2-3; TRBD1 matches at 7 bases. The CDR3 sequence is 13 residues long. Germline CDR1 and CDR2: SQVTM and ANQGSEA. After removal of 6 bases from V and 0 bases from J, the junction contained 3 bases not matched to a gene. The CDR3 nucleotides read TGCAGCGTCCACAGGGGAAGCACAGATACGCAGTATTTT. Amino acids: CSVHRGSTDTQYF.

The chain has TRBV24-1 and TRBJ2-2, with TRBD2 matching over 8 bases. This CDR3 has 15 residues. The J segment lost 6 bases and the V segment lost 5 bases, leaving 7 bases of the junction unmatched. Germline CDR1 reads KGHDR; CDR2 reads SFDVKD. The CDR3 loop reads CATSARTSNSGELFF. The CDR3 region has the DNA TGTGCCACCAGTGCACGGACTAGCAATTCCGGGGAGCTGTTTTTT.

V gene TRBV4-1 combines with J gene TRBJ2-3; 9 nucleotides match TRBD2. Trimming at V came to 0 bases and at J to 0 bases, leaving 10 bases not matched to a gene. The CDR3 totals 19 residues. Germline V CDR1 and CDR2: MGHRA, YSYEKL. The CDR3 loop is CASSQESLAGRTSTDTQYF. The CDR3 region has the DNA TGCGCCAGCAGCCAAGAGTCCCTAGCGGGACGCACTAGCACAGATACGCAGTATTTT.

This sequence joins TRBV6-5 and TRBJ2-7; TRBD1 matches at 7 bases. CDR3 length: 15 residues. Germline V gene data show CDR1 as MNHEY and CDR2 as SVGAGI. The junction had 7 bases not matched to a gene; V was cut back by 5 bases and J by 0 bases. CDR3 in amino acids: CASSTRQGFSYEQYF. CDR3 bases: TGTGCCAGCAGTACCCGACAGGGCTTCTCCTACGAGCAGTACTTC.

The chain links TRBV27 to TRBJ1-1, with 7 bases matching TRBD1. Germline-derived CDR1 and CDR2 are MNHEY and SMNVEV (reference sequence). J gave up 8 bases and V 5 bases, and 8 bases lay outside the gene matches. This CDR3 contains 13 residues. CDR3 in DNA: TGTGCCAGCAGTACCCTATCAGGGGGGGAAGCTTTCTTT. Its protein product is CASSTLSGGEAFF.

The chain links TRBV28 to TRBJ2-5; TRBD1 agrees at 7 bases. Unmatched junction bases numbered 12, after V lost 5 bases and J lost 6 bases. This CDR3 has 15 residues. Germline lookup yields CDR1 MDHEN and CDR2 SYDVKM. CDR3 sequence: CASSPPLLQGQTQYF. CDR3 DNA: TGTGCCAGCAGTCCCCCCCTTTTACAGGGGCAGACCCAGTACTTC.

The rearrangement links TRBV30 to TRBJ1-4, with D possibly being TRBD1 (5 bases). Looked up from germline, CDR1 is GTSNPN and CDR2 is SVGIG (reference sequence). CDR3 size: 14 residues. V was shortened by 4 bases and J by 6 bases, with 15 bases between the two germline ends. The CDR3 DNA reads TGTGCCTGGAATGAGCCAGGGATCCATGAAAAACTGTTTTTT. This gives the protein CAWNEPGIHEKLFF.

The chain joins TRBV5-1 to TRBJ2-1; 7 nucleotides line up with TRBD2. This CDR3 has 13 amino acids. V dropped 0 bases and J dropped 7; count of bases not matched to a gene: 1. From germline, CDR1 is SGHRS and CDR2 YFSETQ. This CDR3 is CASSLELANEQFF. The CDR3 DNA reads TGCGCCAGCAGCTTGGAACTAGCGAATGAGCAGTTCTTC.

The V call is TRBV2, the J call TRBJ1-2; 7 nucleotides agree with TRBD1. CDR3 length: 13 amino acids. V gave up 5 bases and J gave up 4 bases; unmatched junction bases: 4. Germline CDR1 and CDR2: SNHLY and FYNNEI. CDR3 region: CASSPGGAYGYTF. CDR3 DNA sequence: TGTGCCAGCAGTCCAGGGGGAGCCTATGGCTACACCTTC.